This T cell receptor beta chain was identified in a study of response to subunit inactivated influenza vaccine. Concerning this clonotype itself: Its specificity is not known.

Findings and caveats of the study: With each seasonal influenza vaccination, the authors suggested, few new T cells are recruited.

The CDR3 length is 14 residues. CDR1 and CDR2 from the germline V gene are MNHNS and SASEGT. Trimming pared 1 base from V and 4 bases from J, leaving 10 bases between. TCRdb called the RT-PCR reads again in MiXCR, with one record for every CDR3 protein. The sample lists 500,000 or so distinct CDR3 sequences, roughly 9.8% occurring once. The V call is TRBV6-1, the J call TRBJ2-5; tentatively, D is TRBD1 (5 bases). This receptor was taken from a man in his fifties or sixties who received an inactivated influenza vaccine. The sample consisted of PBMCs from blood, taken 40 to 50 days after vaccination. CDR3 amino acids: CASSEVGRGETQYF. The CDR3 DNA reads TGTGCCAGCAGTGAAGTCGGTAGGGGAGAGACCCAGTACTTC.